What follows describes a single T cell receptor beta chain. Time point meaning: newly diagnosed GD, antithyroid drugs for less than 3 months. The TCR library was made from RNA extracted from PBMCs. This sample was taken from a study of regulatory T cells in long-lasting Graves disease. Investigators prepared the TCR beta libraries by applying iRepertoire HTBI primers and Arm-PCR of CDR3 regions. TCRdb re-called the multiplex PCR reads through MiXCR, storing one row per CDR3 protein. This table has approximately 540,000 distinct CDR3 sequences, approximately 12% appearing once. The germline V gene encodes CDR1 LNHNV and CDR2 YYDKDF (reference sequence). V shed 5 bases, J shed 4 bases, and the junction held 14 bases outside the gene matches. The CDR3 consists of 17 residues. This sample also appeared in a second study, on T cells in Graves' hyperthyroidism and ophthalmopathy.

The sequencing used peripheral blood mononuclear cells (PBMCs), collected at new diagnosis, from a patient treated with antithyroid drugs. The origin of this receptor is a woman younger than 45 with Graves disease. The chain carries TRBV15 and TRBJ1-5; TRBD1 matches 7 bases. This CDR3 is CATSLSRDSAANQPQHF. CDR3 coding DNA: TGTGCCACCAGCCTGTCCCGGGACAGTGCAGCAAATCAGCCCCAGCATTTT.